The 26 T cell receptor beta chains listed next were all sequenced from one sample in a study of T cell responses to AZD1222 COVID-19 vaccine. Clones were read by immunoSEQ multiplex PCR, and TCRdb kept only the in-frame ones, dropping some. This table has approximately 160,000 clones, around 88% appearing once. The source material was peripheral blood, sampled on day 0 of MenACWY control vaccination. The source of these receptors is an adult in good health.

The J gene is TRBJ1-6, the V gene TRBV12-3 or TRBV12-4; D gene ambiguous. The V end was cut by 5 bases, the J end by 13 bases, with 15 bases between. This CDR3 spans 13 amino acids. CDR3 nucleotide sequence: TGTGCCAGCAGTCCCCCCCCCTCCGGGCCCCTCCACTTT. As protein: CASSPPPSGPLHF.

This chain joins TRBV4-3 and TRBJ2-2; maybe TRBD2 (6 bases). The CDR3 spans 17 residues. V was cut by 0 bases and J by 4 bases, with 15 bases left in between. Germline CDR1 and CDR2: LGHNA and YSLEER. Here the CDR3 reads CASSQERQARGTGELFF. CDR3 coding DNA: TGCGCCAGCAGCCAAGAACGGCAAGCGCGGGGCACCGGGGAGCTGTTTTTT.

The chain recombines TRBV19 with TRBJ2-7; possibly TRBD2 for D (6 bases). The CDR3 extends over 15 amino acids. Germline V gene data show CDR1 as LNHDA and CDR2 as SQIVND (reference sequence). V was trimmed by 5 bases and J by 6 bases, leaving 20 bases between them. The CDR3 DNA reads TGTGCCAGTAGTCCCCGTAATGGTCGGGAGACCGAGCAGTACTTC. The encoded protein is CASSPRNGRETEQYF.

A few counts support this clone. CDR3 coding DNA: TGTGCCAGCAGCTCCGGGGGGGCCCGAACCCAAGAGACCCAGTACTTC. Protein product: CASSSGGARTQETQYF. J is TRBJ2-5 and V is TRBV5-4, with 8 bases identical to TRBD2. The germline gives CDR1 SGHNT, CDR2 YYREEE (reference sequence). The V gene end was trimmed by 3 bases and the J gene end by 1 base; junction bases not matched to a gene: 8. This CDR3 region has 16 residues.

The chain uses TRBV15 and TRBJ1-1, with D perhaps TRBD1 (5 bases). This CDR3 contains 13 residues. V lost 0 bases and J lost 8, with 10 bases in between. The germline gives CDR1 LNHNV, CDR2 YYDKDF (reference sequence). CDR3 protein: CATSRDRNREAFF. In DNA form, the CDR3 reads TGTGCCACCAGCAGAGATCGGAACAGGGAAGCTTTCTTT.

The rearrangement joins TRBV12-3 or TRBV12-4 to TRBJ2-7; D call uncertain. CDR3 length equals 13 residues. Between the trimmed V and J ends, which lost 7 bases and 3 bases, there was a span of 13 bases. Written as DNA, the CDR3 is TGTGCCAGCACCAGACGACCTAGCTACGAGCAGTACTTC. Protein: CASTRRPSYEQYF.

The genes are TRBV5-1 and TRBJ2-5; possibly TRBD2 for D (6 bases). The CDR3 totals 13 residues. V lost 2 bases, J lost 5 bases, and 10 bases lay in between. CDR1 SGHRS and CDR2 YFSETQ come from the germline V gene. The CDR3 bases are TGCGCCAGCAGCTTAGACAGCGGGGAGACCCAGTACTTC. Translated: CASSLDSGETQYF.

The J gene is TRBJ2-7, the V gene TRBV13, with 12 bases that match TRBD2. V trimming: 4 bases; J trimming: 3 bases; junction bases outside the gene matches: 10. The germline V gene has CDR1 PRHDT and CDR2 FYEKMQ (reference sequence). The CDR3 covers 17 residues. Here the CDR3 DNA reads TGTGCCAGCAGCTCGACTAGCGGGGGCCACGGTTACTACGAGCAGTACTTC. It is translated as CASSSTSGGHGYYEQYF.

This clone was seen only a few times. This sequence joins TRBV5-5 and TRBJ2-3; D call uncertain. CDR3 length: 11 amino acids. V was shortened by 2 bases and J by 6 bases, with 4 bases between the two germline ends. Germline V gives CDR1 SGHKS, CDR2 YYEKEE (reference sequence). CDR3 region: CASSFPDTQYF. CDR3 nucleotides: TGTGCCAGCAGCTTTCCGGATACGCAGTATTTT.

The gene calls are TRBV4-1 and TRBJ1-2, with D perhaps matching TRBD1 (5 bases). V lost 0 bases to trimming and J lost 4 bases, with 12 bases between them. CDR1 is MGHRA, CDR2 YSYEKL, per germline. The CDR3 runs to 15 residues. The CDR3 region has the DNA TGCGCCAGCAGCCAAGAGAGGGACGGGGTCTATGGCTACACCTTC. Its protein is CASSQERDGVYGYTF.

The chain uses TRBV7-2 and TRBJ2-7; D possibly matches TRBD1 or TRBD2 (5 bases each). There are 14 residues in the CDR3. V lost 2 bases and J 2 bases, leaving 10 bases between the germline ends. CDR1 and CDR2 (germline): SGHTA, FQGNSA. The CDR3 DNA sequence: TGTGCCAGCAGCTTACGGGACCTAACCTACGAGCAGTACTTC. Its translation: CASSLRDLTYEQYF.

In its sample, this clone was seen a few times. J is TRBJ1-3 and V is TRBV7-2; no firm D call. The V gene lost 5 bases and the J gene lost 0 bases, with 11 bases spanning the gap. The CDR3 length is 15 residues. Germline lookup yields CDR1 SGHTA and CDR2 FQGNSA. The CDR3 DNA follows: TGTGCCAGCAGCCTTGACACTAGCTCTGGAAACACCATATATTTT. It specifies CASSLDTSSGNTIYF.

This clone occurred a few times. This sequence joins TRBV6-1 and TRBJ2-2; tentative D call: TRBD2 (7 bases). Trimming pared 3 bases from V and 6 bases from J, leaving 17 bases between. This CDR3 comprises 16 residues. Germline V gene data show CDR1 as MNHNS and CDR2 as SASEGT. CDR3: CASSDPGGSGAGELFF. CDR3 coding DNA: TGTGCCAGCAGTGACCCGGGGGGCTCAGGGGCCGGGGAGCTGTTTTTT.

The chain couples TRBV5-1 to TRBJ1-5; no reliable D call. Germline V gene sequence: CDR1 SGHRS, CDR2 YFSETQ. Trimming cost V 4 bases and J 0 bases, with 11 bases left between them. CDR3 length: 15 residues. Here the CDR3 DNA reads TGCGCCAGCAGCCCCAATTACGGTAGCAATCAGCCCCAGCATTTT. Protein: CASSPNYGSNQPQHF. Based on the CDR3 plus reference TRBV5-1 and TRBJ1-5, the full variable domain is KAGVTQTPRYLIKTRGQQVTLSCSPISGHRSVSWYQQTPGQGLQFLFEYFSETQRNKGNFPGRFSGRQFSNSRSEMNVSTLELGDSALYLCASSPNYGSNQPQHFGDGTRLSIL.

J is TRBJ2-1 and V is TRBV29-1, with 8 bases matching TRBD2. Germline V lookup: CDR1 SQVTM, CDR2 ANQGSEA. The CDR3 has 15 amino acids. The V and J ends lost 6 bases and 3 bases, in that order; junction bases with no gene match: 10. The CDR3 region is CSVAPGGGNYNEQFF. The DNA of the CDR3 is TGCAGCGTCGCACCGGGGGGGGGAAACTACAATGAGCAGTTCTTC.

The rearrangement links TRBV5-5 to TRBJ1-4, with D uncertain. Trimming removed 4 bases at V and 4 bases at J, with 17 bases between. The CDR3 runs to 16 residues. Germline V gene data show CDR1 as SGHKS and CDR2 as YYEKEE (reference sequence). The CDR3 reads CASSPLDGLLNEKLFF. CDR3 bases: TGTGCCAGCAGCCCCCTAGACGGACTGCTTAATGAAAAACTGTTTTTT.

The CDR3 DNA sequence: TGTGCCAGCTCACGACTAGCTACCTACGACGAGCAGTACTTC. This translates into CASSRLATYDEQYF. The chain recombines TRBV18 with TRBJ2-7; 7 nucleotides align to TRBD2. The trim removed 4 bases at V and 5 bases at J, leaving 8 bases unmatched. Germline V lookup: CDR1 KGHSH, CDR2 LQKENI. The CDR3 sequence is 14 residues long.

This sequence joins TRBV5-4 and TRBJ2-1, with D uncertain. The germline V gene encodes CDR1 SGHNT and CDR2 YYREEE (reference sequence). The CDR3 has 13 amino acids. Trimming took 3 bases from V and 6 from J, leaving 10 bases between them. CDR3 sequence reads: CASSSPKGNEQFF. The CDR3 DNA reads TGTGCCAGCAGCTCCCCTAAGGGCAATGAGCAGTTCTTC. Together with reference TRBV5-4 and TRBJ2-1, the CDR3 gives the full variable domain: ETGVTQSPTHLIKTRGQQVTLRCSSQSGHNTVSWYQQALGQGPQFIFQYYREEENGRGNFPPRFSGLQFPNYSSELNVNALELDDSALYLCASSSPKGNEQFFGPGTRLTVL.

There are a few counts of this clone. The rearrangement uses TRBV4-3 and TRBJ1-2; a weak D match, TRBD1 (5 bases). The CDR3 extends over 15 amino acids. V was clipped by 5 bases and J by 2 bases, with 15 bases between them. CDR1 and CDR2 from the germline V gene are LGHNA and YSLEER. The CDR3 bases are TGCGCCAGCAGCTTGACCGGGACGGGGAACTATGGCTACACCTTC. Encoded protein: CASSLTGTGNYGYTF.

The chain uses TRBV7-9 and TRBJ2-2; the match to TRBD1 covers 9 bases. This CDR3 contains 17 residues. Trimming removed 4 bases from V and 1 base from J; junction bases left unmatched: 7. The germline CDR1 and CDR2 sequences are SEHNR and FQNEAQ (reference sequence). The CDR3 DNA reads as TGTGCCAGCAGCTCATACCGGGACAGGGAGAACACCGGGGAGCTGTTTTTT. Translating it yields CASSSYRDRENTGELFF.

V gene TRBV25-1 combines with J gene TRBJ1-1, with D perhaps TRBD1 (5 bases). The CDR3 runs 15 residues. V lost 4 bases to trimming and J lost 5 bases, with 17 bases between them. The germline V gene encodes CDR1 MGHDK and CDR2 SYGVNS. The CDR3 loop reads CASSGYKVGRTEAFF. The CDR3 DNA reads TGTGCCAGCAGTGGCTATAAGGTGGGGCGGACTGAAGCTTTCTTT. Full variable domain (remainder filled in from reference TRBV25-1 and TRBJ1-1): EADIYQTPRYLVIGTGKKITLECSQTMGHDKMYWYQQDPGMELHLIHYSYGVNSTEKGDLSSESTVSRIRTEHFPLTLESARPSHTSQYLCASSGYKVGRTEAFFGQGTRLTVV.

This clone was counted between two and nine times. The chain carries TRBV12-3 or TRBV12-4 and TRBJ2-7; D might be TRBD1 or TRBD2, each matching 5 bases. Trimming removed 3 bases at V and 6 bases at J, with 12 bases between. This CDR3 region has 13 residues. CDR3 DNA sequence: TGTGCCAGCAGTTTCGGACTGGACACCGAGCAGTACTTC. Translating it yields CASSFGLDTEQYF.

The chain uses TRBV3-1 (or the pseudogene TRBV3-2) and TRBJ2-7; TRBD1 matches 11 bases. Germline V gene sequence: CDR1 LGHDT, CDR2 YNNKEL (reference sequence). V trimming: 6 bases; J trimming: 3 bases; junction bases outside the gene matches: 4. This CDR3 contains 14 residues. The CDR3 sequence is CASRGTGGFYEQYF. The CDR3 coding sequence is TGTGCCAGCAGGGGGACAGGGGGGTTCTACGAGCAGTACTTC.

The rearrangement joins TRBV2 to TRBJ2-5; 9 positions agree with TRBD1. V was clipped by 4 bases and J by 4 bases; unmatched bases: 1. Germline CDR1 reads SNHLY; CDR2 reads FYNNEI. CDR3 length: 13 residues. The CDR3: CASSGDRVETQYF. CDR3 DNA: TGTGCCAGCAGTGGGGACAGGGTAGAGACCCAGTACTTC.

This chain uses TRBV7-2 with TRBJ2-1; 8 positions agree with TRBD2. The CDR3 length is 15 residues. Germline V CDR1 and CDR2: SGHTA, FQGNSA. The trim removed 1 base at V and 9 bases at J, leaving 8 bases unmatched. The CDR3 sequence: CASSLVGGATGEQFF. CDR3 nucleotide sequence: TGTGCCAGCAGCTTAGTCGGGGGGGCCACCGGTGAGCAGTTCTTC.

The table lists this clone with a few counts. V usage is TRBV18 and J usage is TRBJ2-5; a possible D gene is TRBD1 (6 bases). CDR1 and CDR2 (germline): KGHSH, LQKENI. V lost 2 bases and J lost 3, with 7 bases in between. The CDR3 contains 13 residues. DNA for the CDR3: TGTGCCAGCTCACCAGGACAGAAAGAGACCCAGTACTTC. Its translation is CASSPGQKETQYF.